These 24 T cell receptor beta chains were sequenced from one sample in a study of blood T cell repertoires in COVID-19. The assay was immunoSEQ multiplex PCR, and TCRdb's table has in-frame clones only and misses some. The repertoire includes about 140,000 clones, nearly 90% of them detected once, and about 1.7% sits in the top ten. Sequenced sample: peripheral blood. Receptors originate from a man aged 65-85 years with acute or convalescent COVID-19.

The chain combines TRBV6-1 with TRBJ1-2; D might be TRBD1 (5 bases). The CDR3 extends over 13 amino acids. From germline, CDR1 is MNHNS and CDR2 SASEGT. The ends were cut back, 0 bases at V and 7 bases at J, with 9 bases in the middle. The CDR3 loop is CASSEAGRVGYTF. The CDR3 DNA follows: TGTGCCAGCAGTGAAGCGGGCAGGGTTGGCTACACCTTC.

V usage is TRBV5-1 and J usage is TRBJ1-6, with D unclear. Germline values: CDR1 SGHRS, CDR2 YFSETQ. The CDR3 is 16 amino acids. V gave up 4 bases and J gave up 6 bases, with 17 bases separating them. CDR3 sequence: CASSISGGRLNSPLHF. The CDR3 nucleotides are TGCGCCAGCAGCATTAGTGGAGGAAGGCTTAATTCACCCCTCCACTTT.

This clone was picked up a small number of times. The chain recombines TRBV5-1 with TRBJ1-1, with unresolved D. Between the trimmed V and J ends, which lost 0 bases and 2 bases, there was a span of 20 bases. CDR3 size: 18 residues. The germline V gene has CDR1 SGHRS and CDR2 YFSETQ. The CDR3 nucleotides read TGCGCCAGCAGCTTGGCCGAAGGGTGGAGAGGGCAAAACACTGAAGCTTTCTTT. Protein sequence: CASSLAEGWRGQNTEAFF.

The V gene is TRBV6-5, the J gene TRBJ1-5; 7 positions match TRBD1. V dropped 7 bases and J dropped 3; count of bases not matched to a gene: 3. The germline V gene has CDR1 MNHEY and CDR2 SVGAGI. This CDR3 has 13 amino acids. CDR3 in DNA: TGTGCCAGCATGACAGGGTCCAATCAGCCCCAGCATTTT. Amino acids: CASMTGSNQPQHF.

The chain employs TRBV6-2 or TRBV6-3 and TRBJ1-2; TRBD1 is a possible D gene (5 bases). V was shortened by 2 bases and J by 4 bases, with 5 bases between the two germline ends. The CDR3 runs to 12 residues. Germline assignment: CDR1 MNHEY and CDR2 SVGEGT. The DNA for the CDR3 is TGTGCCAGCAGTTACGGGGCCTATGGCTACACCTTC. It translates to CASSYGAYGYTF.

Written as DNA, the CDR3 is TGTGCCAGCAGTTACACACTCGGACAGGGAGACGAAAAACTGTTTTTT. Translation gives CASSYTLGQGDEKLFF. This chain links TRBV6-5 with TRBJ1-4; 8 bases match TRBD1. CDR1 and CDR2 from the germline V gene are MNHEY and SVGAGI. The CDR3 totals 16 residues. After removal of 2 bases from V and 8 bases from J, the junction contained 10 bases not matched to a gene.

The rearrangement links TRBV4-1 to TRBJ2-3; 13 bases are a match to TRBD2. The V gene end was trimmed by 4 bases and the J gene end by 7 bases; junction bases not matched to a gene: 8. Per germline, CDR1 MGHRA and CDR2 YSYEKL. The CDR3 length is 16 residues. CDR3 nucleotide sequence: TGCGCCAGCAGCCGCCTCGGGACTAGCGGGGTATATACGCAGTATTTT. This encodes CASSRLGTSGVYTQYF.

The chain joins TRBV5-1 to TRBJ2-5; D is perhaps TRBD2 (6 bases). From germline, CDR1 is SGHRS and CDR2 YFSETQ. This CDR3 is built from 15 residues. The V and J ends lost 3 bases and 4 bases respectively, with 16 bases between them. The CDR3 region has the DNA TGCGCCAGCAGCTCGGTCGGAGGGGTTCCAGAGACCCAGTACTTC. It yields the protein CASSSVGGVPETQYF.

CDR3 coding DNA: TGTGCCAGCAGCTTACCTCCGAGGGCCCAAGAGACCCAGTACTTC. This encodes CASSLPPRAQETQYF. The gene calls are TRBV5-5 and TRBJ2-5; tentative D call: TRBD2 (5 bases). The ends were cut back, 2 bases at V and 1 base at J, with 12 bases in the middle. Germline V lookup: CDR1 SGHKS, CDR2 YYEKEE (reference sequence). This CDR3 spans 15 amino acids.

J is TRBJ2-2 and V is TRBV10-3; 9 bases agree with TRBD1. The J segment lost 1 base and the V segment lost 0 bases, leaving 9 bases of the junction unmatched. The germline V gene has CDR1 ENHRY and CDR2 SYGVKD. CDR3 length: 19 amino acids. The CDR3: CAISESSAGTGRNTGELFF. For the CDR3, the DNA is TGTGCCATCAGTGAGTCTTCTGCTGGGACAGGGAGGAACACCGGGGAGCTGTTTTTT.

This clone was seen at least ten times. This chain uses TRBV20-1 with TRBJ2-7; 8 nucleotides agree with TRBD1. V shed 3 bases, J shed 3 bases, and the junction held 4 bases outside the gene matches. The germline CDR1 and CDR2 sequences are DFQATT and SNEGSKA (reference sequence). There are 13 residues in the CDR3. The CDR3 is CSASSDRDYEQYF. CDR3 DNA sequence: TGCAGTGCTAGTTCGGACAGGGACTACGAGCAGTACTTC.

The chain employs TRBV5-1 and TRBJ1-5; 8 positions match TRBD1. Trimming removed 3 bases from V and 4 bases from J; junction bases left unmatched: 6. Germline V gene lookup returns CDR1 SGHRS and CDR2 YFSETQ. The CDR3 extends over 15 amino acids. CDR3 DNA: TGCGCCAGCAGCTCCGGGACAGGAGAAAATCAGCCCCAGCATTTT. It is translated as CASSSGTGENQPQHF.

The chain joins TRBV14 to TRBJ1-1, with D tentatively TRBD1 (5 bases). Germline CDR1 reads SGHDN; CDR2 reads FVKESK. The V end lost 0 bases, the J end lost 6 bases, and 14 bases lay between the germline ends. The CDR3 totals 15 residues. The CDR3 loop reads CASSQDRGGVAEAFF. The CDR3 DNA follows: TGTGCCAGCAGCCAAGATCGTGGAGGGGTCGCTGAAGCTTTCTTT.

The J gene is TRBJ2-7, the V gene TRBV12-3 or TRBV12-4; D might be TRBD1 (6 bases). The CDR3 length is 13 residues. V shed 6 bases and J shed 4 bases, with 13 bases lying between them. CDR3 residues: CASRRDIPYEQYF. The DNA of the CDR3 is TGTGCCAGCAGACGGGACATCCCTTACGAGCAGTACTTC.

The chain carries TRBV6-5 and TRBJ1-6; no clear D. Germline V lookup: CDR1 MNHEY, CDR2 SVGAGI. V gave up 7 bases and J gave up 18 bases, with 19 bases separating them. This CDR3 comprises 12 residues. The CDR3 loop is CASKAQREVPHF. DNA of the CDR3: TGTGCCAGCAAAGCTCAGCGAGAGGTCCCCCACTTT.

The genes are TRBV6-5 and TRBJ1-2, with 8 nucleotides matching TRBD1. Germline assignment: CDR1 MNHEY and CDR2 SVGAGI. Losses at the gene ends were 4 bases for V and 4 bases for J; bases not matched to a gene: 8. This CDR3 contains 15 residues. In DNA form, the CDR3 reads TGTGCCAGCAGTTCCGTACGGACAGGGAGCTATGGCTACACCTTC. Protein sequence: CASSSVRTGSYGYTF.

This chain connects TRBV3-1 (or the pseudogene TRBV3-2) to TRBJ1-1; D might be TRBD1 (5 bases). V shed 1 base and J shed 0 bases, with 12 bases lying between them. This CDR3 has 16 amino acids. Germline V gene data show CDR1 as LGHDT and CDR2 as YNNKEL (reference sequence). The CDR3 coding sequence is TGTGCCAGCAGCCAAGCCCTGACAGAAATGAACACTGAAGCTTTCTTT. It encodes CASSQALTEMNTEAFF.

V usage is TRBV7-9 and J usage is TRBJ2-1; TRBD1 matches 8 bases. Losses at the gene ends were 5 bases for V and 7 bases for J; bases not matched to a gene: 10. Germline V gene sequence: CDR1 SEHNR, CDR2 FQNEAQ (reference sequence). CDR3 size: 15 residues. The CDR3 region has the DNA TGTGCCAGCAGCCCCAAGGACAGGGTAGGGAATGAGCAGTTCTTC. It specifies CASSPKDRVGNEQFF.

This clone was found once. J is TRBJ1-4 and V is TRBV19; no definite D call. The CDR3 is 14 residues long. Germline V CDR1 and CDR2: LNHDA, SQIVND (reference sequence). Trimming shortened V by 6 bases and J by 7 bases, and 15 bases separated the two germline ends. CDR3 amino acids: CASSPVTGSEKLFF. In DNA, the CDR3 is TGTGCCAGTAGCCCCGTGACGGGGAGTGAAAAACTGTTTTTT.

V usage is TRBV7-2 and J usage is TRBJ2-5, with 9 nucleotides matching TRBD1. CDR1 is SGHTA, CDR2 FQGNSA, per germline. Losses at the gene ends were 0 bases for V and 1 base for J; bases not matched to a gene: 6. The CDR3 consists of 17 residues. In DNA, the CDR3 is TGTGCCAGCAGCTTAGCCCCACAGGGGGCGGGCCAAGAGACCCAGTACTTC. Encoded protein: CASSLAPQGAGQETQYF.

The table lists this clone with a few counts. This sequence joins TRBV24-1 and TRBJ1-3; no reliable D call. CDR3 length: 13 amino acids. V lost 5 bases and J 3 bases, leaving 7 bases between the germline ends. In germline, CDR1 is KGHDR, CDR2 SFDVKD. The DNA for the CDR3 is TGTGCCACCAGTGCCGGGGTTGGAAACACCATATATTTT. It yields the protein CATSAGVGNTIYF.

This chain links TRBV6-2 or TRBV6-3 with TRBJ1-1; D perhaps matches TRBD1 (5 bases). The CDR3 extends over 14 amino acids. The V end lost 2 bases, the J end lost 6 bases, and 13 bases lay between the germline ends. Looked up from germline, CDR1 is MNHEY and CDR2 is SVGEGT. The CDR3 nucleotides are TGTGCCAGCAGTTACGGAGGGGTCACCCCTGAAGCTTTCTTT. Amino acids: CASSYGGVTPEAFF.

This clone was counted a single time. The rearrangement joins TRBV6-5 to TRBJ2-3; D is perhaps TRBD2 (7 bases). Germline values: CDR1 MNHEY, CDR2 SVGAGI. The ends were cut back, 8 bases at V and 10 bases at J, with 22 bases in the middle. The CDR3 spans 14 residues. The DNA of the CDR3 is TGTGCCAGCCGAGGGGGGGGCCCCGTTCATCCGCAGTATTTT. Protein sequence: CASRGGGPVHPQYF.

The chain carries TRBV7-6 and TRBJ2-3; 10 bases agree with TRBD2. There are 19 residues in the CDR3. Germline assignment: CDR1 SGHVS and CDR2 FNYEAQ. V lost 3 bases and J lost 3; bases outside the gene matches: 15. CDR3 residues: CASSFSVYPGLAQTDTQYF. The DNA for the CDR3 is TGTGCCAGCAGCTTTTCAGTGTATCCGGGACTAGCGCAGACAGATACGCAGTATTTT.